This T cell receptor (beta chain) was observed in a study of regulatory T cells in long-lasting Graves disease. Time point meaning: persistent/refractory GD, antithyroid drugs over 5 years with positive TRAb. From PBMCs, RNA was extracted and then used to make the TCR library. As concerns this clonotype: Relative to the germline gene, one junction end is altered; a read error may explain this.

CDR3 size: 14 residues. Germline assignment: CDR1 MNHNS and CDR2 SASEGT. Building of the TCR beta libraries involved iRepertoire HTBI primers and Arm-PCR of CDR3 regions. Via MiXCR, TCRdb re-called the multiplex PCR reads, giving one row per CDR3 protein. The sample has a few hundred thousand distinct CDR3 sequences, 23% seen once. The input for sequencing was peripheral blood mononuclear cells (PBMCs), taken when the disease was refractory, from a patient treated with antithyroid drugs. The V gene is TRBV6-1, the J gene TRBJ2-6, with D perhaps matching TRBD1 (5 bases). The sequence was collected from a woman between 35 and 50 years old with Graves disease. The CDR3 DNA is TGTGCCAGCACTTCCCTCTCTGGGGCCAACGTCCTGGCTTTC. It encodes CASTSLSGANVLAF.